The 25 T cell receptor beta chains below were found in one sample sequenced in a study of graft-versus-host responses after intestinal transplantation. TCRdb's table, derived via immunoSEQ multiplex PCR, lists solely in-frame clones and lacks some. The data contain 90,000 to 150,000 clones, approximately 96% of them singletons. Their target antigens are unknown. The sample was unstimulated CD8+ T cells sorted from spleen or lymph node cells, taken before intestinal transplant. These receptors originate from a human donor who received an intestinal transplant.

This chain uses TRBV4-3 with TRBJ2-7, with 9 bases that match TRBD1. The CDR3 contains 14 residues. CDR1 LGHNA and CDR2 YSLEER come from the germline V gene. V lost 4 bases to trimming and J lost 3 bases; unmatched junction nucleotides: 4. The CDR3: CASSPDRGDYEQYF. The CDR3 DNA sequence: TGCGCCAGCAGCCCGGACAGGGGAGACTACGAGCAGTACTTC.

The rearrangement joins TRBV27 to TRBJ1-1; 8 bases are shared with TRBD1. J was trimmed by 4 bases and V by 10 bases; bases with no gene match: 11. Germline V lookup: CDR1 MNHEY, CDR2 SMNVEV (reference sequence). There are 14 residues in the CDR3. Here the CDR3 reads CATSTAQGGTEAFF. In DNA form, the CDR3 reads TGTGCCACCTCAACCGCACAGGGGGGCACTGAAGCTTTCTTT.

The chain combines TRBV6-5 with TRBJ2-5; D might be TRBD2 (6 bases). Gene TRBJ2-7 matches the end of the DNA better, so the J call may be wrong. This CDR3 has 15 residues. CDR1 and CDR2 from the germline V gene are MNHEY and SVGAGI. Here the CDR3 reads CASSPTSGSSYEQYF. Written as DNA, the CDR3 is TGTGCCAGCAGCCCCACAAGCGGGTCGTCCTACGAGCAGTACTTC.

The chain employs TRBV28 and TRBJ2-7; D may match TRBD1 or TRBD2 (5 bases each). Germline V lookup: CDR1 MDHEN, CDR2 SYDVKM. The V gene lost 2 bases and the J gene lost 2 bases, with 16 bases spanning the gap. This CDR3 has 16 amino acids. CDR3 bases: TGTGCCAGCAGTTTAACCGCCGGGGCGGACCCCTACGAGCAGTACTTC. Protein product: CASSLTAGADPYEQYF.

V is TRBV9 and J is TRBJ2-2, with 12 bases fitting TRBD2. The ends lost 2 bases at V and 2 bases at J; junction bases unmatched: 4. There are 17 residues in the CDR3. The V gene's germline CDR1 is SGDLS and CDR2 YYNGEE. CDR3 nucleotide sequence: TGTGCCAGCAGCGTCGGGACTAGCGGGCCCAACACCGGGGAGCTGTTTTTT. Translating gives CASSVGTSGPNTGELFF. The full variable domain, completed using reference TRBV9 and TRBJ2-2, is DSGVTQTPKHLITATGQRVTLRCSPRSGDLSVYWYQQSLDQGLQFLIQYYNGEERAKGNILERFSAQQFPDLHSELNLSSLELGDSALYFCASSVGTSGPNTGELFFGEGSRLTVL.

The CDR3 region has the DNA TGTGCCAGCAGGCCCGATCACTACAATGAGCAGTTCTTC. It specifies CASRPDHYNEQFF. The V gene is TRBV28, the J gene TRBJ2-1; D call uncertain. The CDR3 is 13 residues long. CDR1 and CDR2 from the germline V gene are MDHEN and SYDVKM. The V end lost 6 bases, the J end lost 3 bases, and 9 bases lay between the germline ends.

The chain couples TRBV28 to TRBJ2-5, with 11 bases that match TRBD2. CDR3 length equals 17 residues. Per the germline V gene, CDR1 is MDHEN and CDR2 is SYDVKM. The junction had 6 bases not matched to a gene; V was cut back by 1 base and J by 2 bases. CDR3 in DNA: TGTGCCAGCAGTTTATCGAAGGGACTAGCGGCACAAGAGACCCAGTACTTC. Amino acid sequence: CASSLSKGLAAQETQYF. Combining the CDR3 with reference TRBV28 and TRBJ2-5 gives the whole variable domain DVKVTQSSRYLVKRTGEKVFLECVQDMDHENMFWYRQDPGLGLRLIYFSYDVKMKEKGDIPEGYSVSREKKERFSLILESASTNQTSMYLCASSLSKGLAAQETQYFGPGTRLLVL.

CDR3 nucleotide sequence: TGTGCCAGCAGTGAGGCCGGGGAGCTGTTTTTT. This translates into CASSEAGELFF. The chain has TRBV2 and TRBJ2-2; D call uncertain. The V gene's germline CDR1 is SNHLY and CDR2 FYNNEI. The V end was cut by 3 bases, the J end by 6 bases, with 2 bases between. The CDR3 is made up of 11 amino acids.

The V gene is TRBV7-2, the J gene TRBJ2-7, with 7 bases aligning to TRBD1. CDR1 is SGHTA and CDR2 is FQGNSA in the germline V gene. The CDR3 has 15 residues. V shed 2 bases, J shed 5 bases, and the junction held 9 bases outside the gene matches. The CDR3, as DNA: TGTGCCAGCAGCTTATATCGGATAGGGGGCGACGAGCAGTACTTC. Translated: CASSLYRIGGDEQYF. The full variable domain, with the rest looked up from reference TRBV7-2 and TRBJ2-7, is GAGVSQSPSNKVTEKGKDVELRCDPISGHTALYWYRQSLGQGLEFLIYFQGNSAPDKSGLPSDRFSAERTGGSVSTLTIQRTQQEDSAVYLCASSLYRIGGDEQYFGPGTRLTVT.

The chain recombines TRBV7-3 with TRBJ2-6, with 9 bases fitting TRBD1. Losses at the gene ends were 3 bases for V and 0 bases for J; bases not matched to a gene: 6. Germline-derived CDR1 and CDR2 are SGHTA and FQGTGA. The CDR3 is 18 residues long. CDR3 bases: TGTGCCAGCAGCTTCACAGGGGGCCCTAGCTCTGGGGCCAACGTCCTGACTTTC. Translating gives CASSFTGGPSSGANVLTF. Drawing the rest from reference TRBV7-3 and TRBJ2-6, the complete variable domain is GAGVSQTPSNKVTEKGKYVELRCDPISGHTALYWYRQSLGQGPEFLIYFQGTGAADDSGLPNDRFFAVRPEGSVSTLKIQRTERGDSAVYLCASSFTGGPSSGANVLTFGAGSRLTVL.

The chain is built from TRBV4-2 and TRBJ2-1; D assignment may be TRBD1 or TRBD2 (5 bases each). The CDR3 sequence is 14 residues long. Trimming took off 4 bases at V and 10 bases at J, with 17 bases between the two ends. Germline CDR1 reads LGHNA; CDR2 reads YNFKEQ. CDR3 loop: CASSPLLGPGEQFF. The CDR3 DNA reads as TGTGCCAGCAGCCCTCTTTTGGGGCCGGGAGAGCAGTTCTTC.

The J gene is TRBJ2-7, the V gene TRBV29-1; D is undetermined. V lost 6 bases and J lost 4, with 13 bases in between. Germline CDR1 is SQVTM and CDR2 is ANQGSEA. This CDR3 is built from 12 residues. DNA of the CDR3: TGCAGCGTCGCGGACGGAATTTACGAGCAGTACTTC. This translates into CSVADGIYEQYF.

The DNA for the CDR3 is TGCGCCAGCAGCCAAGTGTCTGGGAACGAGCAGTACTTC. It encodes CASSQVSGNEQYF. This chain joins TRBV4-3 and TRBJ2-7, with unresolved D. The CDR3 is 13 residues long. V lost 1 base, J lost 5 bases, and 9 bases lay in between. The germline V gene has CDR1 LGHNA and CDR2 YSLEER.

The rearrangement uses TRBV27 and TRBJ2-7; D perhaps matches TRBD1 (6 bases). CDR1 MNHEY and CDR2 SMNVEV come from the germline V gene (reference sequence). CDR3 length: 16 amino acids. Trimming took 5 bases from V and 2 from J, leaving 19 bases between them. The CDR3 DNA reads TGTGCCAGCAGTCCCAGGGGAACCGCAACCCCCTACGAGCAGTACTTC. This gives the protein CASSPRGTATPYEQYF.

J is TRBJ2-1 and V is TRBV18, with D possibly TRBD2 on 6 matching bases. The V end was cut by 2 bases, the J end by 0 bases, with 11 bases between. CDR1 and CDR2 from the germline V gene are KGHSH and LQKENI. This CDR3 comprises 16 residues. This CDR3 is CASSPIDGSSYNEQFF. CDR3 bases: TGTGCCAGCTCACCAATAGACGGGAGCTCCTACAATGAGCAGTTCTTC.

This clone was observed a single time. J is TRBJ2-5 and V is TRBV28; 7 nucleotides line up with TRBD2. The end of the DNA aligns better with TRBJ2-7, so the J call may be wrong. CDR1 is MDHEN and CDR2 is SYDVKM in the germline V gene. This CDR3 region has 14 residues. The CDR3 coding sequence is TGTGCCAGCAGTTTAAGGGGAGCGGGGTACGAGCAGTACTTC. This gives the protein CASSLRGAGYEQYF.

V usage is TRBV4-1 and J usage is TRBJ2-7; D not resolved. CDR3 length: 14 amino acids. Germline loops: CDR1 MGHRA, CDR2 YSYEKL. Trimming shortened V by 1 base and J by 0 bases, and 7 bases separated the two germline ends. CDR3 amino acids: CASSQVGGSYEQYF. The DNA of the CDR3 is TGCGCCAGCAGCCAAGTGGGCGGCTCCTACGAGCAGTACTTC.

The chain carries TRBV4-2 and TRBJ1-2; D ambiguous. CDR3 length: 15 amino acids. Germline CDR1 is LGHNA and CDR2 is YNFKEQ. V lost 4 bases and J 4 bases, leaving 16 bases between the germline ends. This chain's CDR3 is CASSPRAAQCYGYTF. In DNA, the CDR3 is TGTGCCAGCAGCCCCCGGGCAGCCCAATGCTATGGCTACACCTTC.

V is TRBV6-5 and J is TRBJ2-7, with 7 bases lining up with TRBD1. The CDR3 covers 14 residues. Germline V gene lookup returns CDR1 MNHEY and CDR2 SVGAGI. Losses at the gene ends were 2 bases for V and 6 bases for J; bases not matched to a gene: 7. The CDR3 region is CASSYGIGTAEQYF. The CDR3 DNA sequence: TGTGCCAGCAGTTACGGGATCGGGACAGCCGAGCAGTACTTC.

CDR3 coding DNA: TGTGCCAGCAGCTTAGGTACAGTATCGTGGGATACGCAGTATTTT. This codes for CASSLGTVSWDTQYF. The chain carries TRBV7-2 and TRBJ2-3; D not certain. Trimming removed 1 base at V and 6 bases at J, with 14 bases between. CDR1 and CDR2 (germline): SGHTA, FQGNSA. This CDR3 is built from 15 residues.

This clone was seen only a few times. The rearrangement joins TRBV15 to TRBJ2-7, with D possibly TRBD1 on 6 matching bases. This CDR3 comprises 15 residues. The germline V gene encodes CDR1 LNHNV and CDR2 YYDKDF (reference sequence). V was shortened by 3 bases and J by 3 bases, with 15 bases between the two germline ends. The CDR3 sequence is CATSREGGISYEQYF. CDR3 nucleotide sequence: TGTGCCACCAGCAGGGAAGGGGGAATAAGCTACGAGCAGTACTTC.

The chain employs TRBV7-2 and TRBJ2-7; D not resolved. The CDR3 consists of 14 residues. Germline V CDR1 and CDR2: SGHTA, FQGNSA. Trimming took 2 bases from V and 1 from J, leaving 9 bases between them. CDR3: CASSLSSFSYEQYF. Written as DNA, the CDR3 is TGTGCCAGCAGCTTAAGTTCTTTTTCCTACGAGCAGTACTTC.

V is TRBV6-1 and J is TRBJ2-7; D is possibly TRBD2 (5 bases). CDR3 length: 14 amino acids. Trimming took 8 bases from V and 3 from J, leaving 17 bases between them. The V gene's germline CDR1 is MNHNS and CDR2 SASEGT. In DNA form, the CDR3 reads TGTGCCAGCTCCGATTTGGTTGGGAGCTACGAGCAGTACTTC. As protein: CASSDLVGSYEQYF.

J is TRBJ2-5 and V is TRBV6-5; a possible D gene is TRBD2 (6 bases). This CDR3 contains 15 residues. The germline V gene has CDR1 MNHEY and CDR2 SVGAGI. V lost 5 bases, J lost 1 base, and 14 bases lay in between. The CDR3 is CASSPRGRPQETQYF. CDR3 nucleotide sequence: TGTGCCAGCAGTCCTCGGGGGAGGCCCCAAGAGACCCAGTACTTC.

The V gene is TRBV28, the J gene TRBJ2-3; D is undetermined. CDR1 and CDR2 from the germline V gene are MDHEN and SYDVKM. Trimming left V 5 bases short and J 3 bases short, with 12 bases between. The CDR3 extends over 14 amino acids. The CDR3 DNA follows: TGTGCCAGCAGTGTTAGAACGCTTACAGATACGCAGTATTTT. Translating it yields CASSVRTLTDTQYF.